The rows below give T cell receptor beta chains drawn from one sample of a study of memory CD4+ T cells and cytomegalovirus serostatus. Clones were sequenced by immunoSEQ multiplex PCR, and TCRdb holds only the in-frame ones, with some missing. The profile shows approximately 70,000 clones, 76% of them singletons. Sequences were obtained from memory CD4+ T cells from blood. These receptors were obtained from an adult in good health and CMV-seropositive. CDR3s include the opening cysteine and the closing phenylalanine or tryptophan. A D gene is named only where the DNA matches it firmly. Rows may omit the clone size; those that give it use once, few, many or a size class.

len,abundance,v_gene,d_gene,j_gene,CDR3aa,CDR3nt
16,.,TRBV5-3,TRBD1,TRBJ2-7,CARSLVVWTGAYEQYF,TGTGCCAGAAGCTTGGTTGTTTGGACAGGAGCCTACGAGCAGTACTTC
15,once,TRBV6-1,.,TRBJ1-5,CASSESGGYNQPQHF,TGTGCCAGCAGTGAATCGGGCGGATACAATCAGCCCCAGCATTTT
12,once,TRBV29-1,.,TRBJ2-7,CSVAAQGYEQYF,TGCAGCGTTGCAGCCCAGGGATACGAGCAGTACTTC
16,.,TRBV5-1,TRBD2,TRBJ2-5,CASSLALAGGEETQYF,TGCGCCAGCAGCTTGGCACTAGCGGGAGGGGAAGAGACCCAGTACTTC
14,.,TRBV18,TRBD1,TRBJ1-1,CASSHRQGNTEAFF,TGTGCCAGCTCACACCGACAGGGTAACACTGAAGCTTTCTTT
14,.,TRBV18,.,TRBJ2-2,CASSPGLHTGELFF,TGTGCCAGCTCACCCGGGCTACACACCGGGGAGCTGTTTTTT
17,.,TRBV28,TRBD1,TRBJ1-1,CASSLSSGGHMNTEAFF,TGTGCCAGCAGTTTATCCTCAGGGGGCCATATGAACACTGAAGCTTTCTTT
15,.,TRBV14,.,TRBJ2-6,CASSHDSSGANVLTF,TGTGCCAGCAGCCACGATAGCTCTGGGGCCAACGTCCTGACTTTC
16,once,TRBV7-2,.,TRBJ1-4,CASSLLDGGSDEKLFF,TGTGCCAGCAGCCTACTGGACGGGGGTTCCGATGAAAAACTGTTTTTT
14,.,TRBV5-4,TRBD2,TRBJ2-1,CASSQGLAVDEQFF,TGTGCCAGCAGTCAGGGACTAGCAGTCGATGAGCAGTTCTTC
14,.,TRBV6-1,.,TRBJ1-5,CATLDLLPNQPQHF,TGTGCCACCTTGGACTTACTACCTAATCAGCCCCAGCATTTT
14,.,TRBV6-5,.,TRBJ1-5,CASSQGYSNQPQHF,TGTGCCAGCAGTCAGGGGTATAGCAATCAGCCCCAGCATTTT
15,.,TRBV9,.,TRBJ2-6,CASSVTGTGANVLTF,TGTGCCAGCAGCGTAACAGGGACTGGGGCCAACGTCCTGACTTTC
13,.,TRBV27,.,TRBJ1-2,CASSLEGTYGYTF,TGTGCCAGCAGTTTGGAGGGGACCTATGGCTACACCTTC